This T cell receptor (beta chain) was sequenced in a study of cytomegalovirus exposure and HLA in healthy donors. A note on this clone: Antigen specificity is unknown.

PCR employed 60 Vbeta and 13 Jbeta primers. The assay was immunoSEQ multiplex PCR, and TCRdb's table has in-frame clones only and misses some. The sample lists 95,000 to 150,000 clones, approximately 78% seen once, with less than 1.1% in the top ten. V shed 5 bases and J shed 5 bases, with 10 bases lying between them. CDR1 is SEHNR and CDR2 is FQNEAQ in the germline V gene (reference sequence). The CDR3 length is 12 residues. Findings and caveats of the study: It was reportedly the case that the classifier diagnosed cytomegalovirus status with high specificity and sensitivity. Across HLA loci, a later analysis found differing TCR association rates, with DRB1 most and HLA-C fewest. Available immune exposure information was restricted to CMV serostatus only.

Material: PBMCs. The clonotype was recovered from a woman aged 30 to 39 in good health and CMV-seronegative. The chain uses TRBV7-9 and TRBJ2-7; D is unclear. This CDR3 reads CASSPLSHEQYF. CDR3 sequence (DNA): TGTGCCAGCAGCCCACTAAGCCACGAGCAGTACTTC.